The 21 T cell receptor beta chains presented below share a single source sample, sequenced in a study of T-cell reconstitution after alpha-beta-depleted transplantation in children. Unique molecular identifiers were used in preparing the TCRbeta library. From the PCR reads, TCRdb called clonotypes with MiXCR, one entry per CDR3 protein. The data show hundreds of thousands of distinct CDR3 sequences, 12% seen once. The sample in question was PBMCs from the stem cell graft donor, obtained from the stem cell graft. Receptors were obtained from a human donor who donated a stem cell graft to a child with combined immunodeficiency.

The chain couples TRBV20-1 to TRBJ2-7, with D possibly matching TRBD1 (5 bases). The CDR3 loop spans 13 amino acids. The V gene lost 1 base and the J gene lost 5 bases, with 12 bases spanning the gap. Germline V lookup: CDR1 DFQATT, CDR2 SNEGSKA (reference sequence). The CDR3 protein is CSARVVGLNEQYF. CDR3 DNA sequence: TGCAGTGCTAGAGTAGTGGGGCTTAACGAGCAGTACTTC.

This clonotype came up a few times. The V call is TRBV12-3 or TRBV12-4, the J call TRBJ1-2; D perhaps matches TRBD1 (5 bases). The V end was cut by 1 base, the J end by 2 bases, with 8 bases between. This CDR3 contains 14 residues. CDR3 amino acids: CASSLGGNNYGYTF. DNA for the CDR3: TGTGCCAGCAGTTTAGGGGGGAACAACTATGGCTACACCTTC.

This clonotype was detected many times. The CDR3 loop reads CASSQRARISYEQYF. CDR3 sequence (DNA): TGTGCCAGCAGCCAGCGGGCCCGAATCTCCTACGAGCAGTACTTC. The V and J genes are TRBV12-3 or TRBV12-4 and TRBJ2-7, with D perhaps TRBD2 (6 bases). V lost 6 bases and J 0 bases, leaving 15 bases between the germline ends. The CDR3 is made up of 15 amino acids.

This clonotype has more than one count but fewer than ten. The J gene is TRBJ2-7, the V gene TRBV14; D gene uncertain. CDR1 is SGHDN, CDR2 FVKESK, per germline. The CDR3 contains 14 residues. The ends were cut back, 0 bases at V and 5 bases at J, with 11 bases in the middle. The CDR3 loop is CASSQEIGINEQYF. Here the CDR3 DNA reads TGTGCCAGCAGCCAAGAAATAGGGATCAACGAGCAGTACTTC.

This clonotype was picked up a small number of times. The chain joins TRBV10-3 to TRBJ2-4; 7 nucleotides agree with TRBD1. Germline values: CDR1 ENHRY, CDR2 SYGVKD. V was pared by 6 bases and J by 6 bases, with 8 bases of the junction left unmatched. This CDR3 is 14 amino acids long. The DNA of the CDR3 is TGTGCCATCAGCGAAGGGACAGTCGGAAACATTCAGTACTTC. Translating gives CAISEGTVGNIQYF.

This clonotype was counted only a few times. The rearrangement joins TRBV25-1 to TRBJ2-5; D is possibly TRBD1 (5 bases). This CDR3 is built from 16 residues. V gave up 2 bases and J gave up 1 base, with 14 bases separating them. Germline assignment: CDR1 MGHDK and CDR2 SYGVNS. The CDR3, as DNA: TGTGCCAGCAGTGAACTCCCAGGGAAGGGCCAAGAGACCCAGTACTTC. This translates into CASSELPGKGQETQYF.

The chain uses TRBV6-5 and TRBJ1-1; D uncertain. V lost 5 bases to trimming and J lost 11 bases, with 12 bases between them. The CDR3 has 11 residues. CDR1 is MNHEY, CDR2 SVGAGI, per germline. CDR3 bases: TGTGCCAGCAGTCATCGACACCGGGCTTTCTTT. Amino acid sequence: CASSHRHRAFF.

This clonotype was recorded a few times. The junction and the germline gene differ at one end; a read error may be behind it. The J gene is TRBJ2-1, the V gene TRBV6-2 or TRBV6-3; a weak D match, TRBD1 (6 bases). Germline loops: CDR1 MNHEY, CDR2 SVGEGT. The CDR3 contains 13 residues. Here the CDR3 reads CASSYGWSWGPLF. The CDR3 DNA sequence: TGTGCCAGCAGTTACGGCTGGAGCTGGGGGCCCCTCTTC.

This chain joins TRBV12-3 or TRBV12-4 and TRBJ2-1, with TRBD1 matching over 7 bases. J gave up 0 bases and V 5 bases, and 7 bases lay outside the gene matches. This CDR3 has 16 amino acids. DNA for the CDR3: TGTGCCAGCAGTACCATCCGGGACAGCTCCTACAATGAGCAGTTCTTC. Translating gives CASSTIRDSSYNEQFF.

This clonotype was seen a handful of times. The J gene is TRBJ2-1, the V gene TRBV5-6, with D maybe TRBD2 (6 bases). The CDR3 contains 16 residues. V dropped 1 base and J dropped 6 bases, with 17 bases sitting between them. Germline V gene data show CDR1 as SGHDT and CDR2 as YYEEEE. As DNA, the CDR3 is TGTGCCAGCAGCTTGTCCCCTAGGAGGGAGACCAATGAGCAGTTCTTC. This gives the protein CASSLSPRRETNEQFF.

The table lists this clonotype with a few counts. The rearrangement uses TRBV24-1 and TRBJ2-7; the D gene could be TRBD1 or TRBD2 (6 bases each). The CDR3 consists of 15 residues. Germline V CDR1 and CDR2: KGHDR, SFDVKD. The V end lost 5 bases, the J end lost 2 bases, and 15 bases lay between the germline ends. The CDR3, as DNA: TGTGCCACCAGTGCGGGGGCAAGGATCCCCTACGAGCAGTACTTC. Translation gives CATSAGARIPYEQYF.

This clonotype was picked up a small number of times. The rearrangement joins TRBV30 to TRBJ1-4; tentative D call: TRBD1 (6 bases). With 0 bases removed from V and 14 bases from J, the gap between germline ends came to 16 bases. Germline V gene lookup returns CDR1 GTSNPN and CDR2 SVGIG (reference sequence). The CDR3 covers 13 residues. Here the CDR3 reads CAWSVIGGGILFF. The CDR3 nucleotides are TGTGCCTGGAGTGTAATAGGGGGTGGCATTCTGTTTTTT.

This clonotype came up once. Given a much more abundant clone one base away, this may be a read error. The CDR3: CASSANRGQETRYF. CDR3 coding DNA: TGTGCCAGCAGTGCAAACAGGGGGCAAGAGACCCGGTACTTC. This chain links TRBV27 with TRBJ2-5, with 9 bases fitting TRBD1. Germline CDR1 is MNHEY and CDR2 is SMNVEV (reference sequence). This CDR3 is built from 14 residues.

This clonotype was counted a few times. This rearrangement joins TRBV9 to TRBJ2-7, with D unresolved. Between the trimmed V and J ends, which lost 0 bases and 4 bases, there was a span of 11 bases. Germline lookup yields CDR1 SGDLS and CDR2 YYNGEE. The CDR3 is 14 amino acids. The DNA of the CDR3 is TGTGCCAGCAGCGTAGAGGCCAATGGGTACGAGCAGTACTTC. It translates to CASSVEANGYEQYF.

The V call is TRBV11-3, the J call TRBJ2-1; TRBD2 matches 7 bases. The CDR3 length is 13 residues. The germline V gene has CDR1 SGHNT and CDR2 YENEEA. V shed 7 bases, J shed 5 bases, and the junction held 5 bases outside the gene matches. CDR3 nucleotides: TGTGCCAGCACCTTCCGGGAGGACAATGAGCAGTTCTTC. This gives the protein CASTFREDNEQFF.

As DNA, the CDR3 is TGCAGTGCTAGTACTAGCGGGAGGCCAGATACGCAGTATTTT. This translates into CSASTSGRPDTQYF. The chain employs TRBV20-1 and TRBJ2-3, with TRBD2 identical over 12 bases. This CDR3 is built from 14 residues. Trimming took 3 bases from V and 4 from J; bases not matched to a gene: 2. The germline V gene encodes CDR1 DFQATT and CDR2 SNEGSKA (reference sequence).

The chain joins TRBV11-2 to TRBJ2-5; TRBD2 agrees at 9 bases. The CDR3 has 16 amino acids. After removal of 2 bases from V and 5 bases from J, the junction contained 9 bases not matched to a gene. CDR1 is SGHAT and CDR2 is FQNNGV in the germline V gene. The CDR3 region is CASSLLGGRAEETQYF. The CDR3 DNA is TGTGCCAGCAGCTTATTGGGCGGGAGGGCCGAGGAGACCCAGTACTTC.

This clonotype was counted ten times or more. The CDR3 DNA reads as TGTGCCAGCAGCTTAAAGCCCTTGACACGGAAAATGAACACTGAAGCTTTCTTT. Encoded protein: CASSLKPLTRKMNTEAFF. The chain joins TRBV7-9 to TRBJ1-1; no definite D call. V was cut by 2 bases and J by 0 bases, with 19 bases left in between. Germline CDR1 SEHNR, CDR2 FQNEAQ (reference sequence). The length of the CDR3 is 18 residues.

This chain joins TRBV20-1 and TRBJ2-5; the D is unclear. The CDR3 has 16 residues. Deletions cut 0 bases from V and 3 bases from J, with 17 bases between. The germline CDR1 and CDR2 sequences are DFQATT and SNEGSKA (reference sequence). Here the CDR3 reads CSARDSFRSKKETQYF. The DNA of the CDR3 is TGCAGTGCTAGAGATTCCTTTAGGTCCAAAAAAGAGACCCAGTACTTC.

This clonotype was counted ten times or more. This chain links TRBV12-3 or TRBV12-4 with TRBJ2-1, with D perhaps given as TRBD1 or TRBD2 (5 bases each). CDR3 length: 19 residues. V lost 1 base, J lost 4 bases, and 23 bases lay in between. The CDR3, as DNA: TGTGCCAGCAGTTTAGGGGTGCCCTCTCTGAGGGGTGGATACAATGAGCAGTTCTTC. Its translation: CASSLGVPSLRGGYNEQFF.

This clonotype was detected many times. The chain couples TRBV12-3 or TRBV12-4 to TRBJ2-1, with TRBD2 matching 7 bases. J was trimmed by 3 bases and V by 5 bases; bases with no gene match: 7. The length of the CDR3 is 15 residues. CDR3 DNA: TGTGCCAGCAGTCATTTAAGCGGGGACTACAATGAGCAGTTCTTC. It codes for CASSHLSGDYNEQFF.